This TCR beta chain was sequenced in a study of blood T cell repertoires in COVID-19. The study recruited people aged 18 to 89 years across around 23 US areas. Germline loops: CDR1 SGHDN, CDR2 FVKESK. CDR3 length equals 12 residues. V lost 5 bases to trimming and J lost 9 bases; unmatched junction nucleotides: 3. TCRdb keeps only in-frame clones here, not all; method: immunoSEQ multiplex PCR. The data hold roughly 250,000 clones, with under 95% observed a single time. This rearrangement joins TRBV14 to TRBJ2-1, with 8 bases identical to TRBD2. The sample was PBMCs or T cells enriched from blood (not recorded which). The source is a woman between 18 and 30 years old who had recovered from COVID-19. The CDR3: CASSTGGTEQFF. For the CDR3, the DNA is TGTGCCAGCAGCACGGGGGGGACTGAGCAGTTCTTC. The complete variable domain, with remaining parts taken from reference TRBV14 and TRBJ2-1, reads EAGVTQFPSHSVIEKGQTVTLRCDPISGHDNLYWYRRVMGKEIKFLLHFVKESKQDESGMPNNRFLAERTGGTYSTLKVQPAELEDSGVYFCASSTGGTEQFFGPGTRLTVL.